These 20 T cell receptor beta chains were sequenced from one sample in a study of OX40 agonist ivuxolimab in advanced cancers. Assay used: immunoSEQ multiplex PCR; TCRdb lists only in-frame clones, some missing. The repertoire holds around 15,000 clones, with around three quarters as singletons. Sequenced here: CD4+ or CD8+ T cells sorted from blood, sampled in a trial of the OX40 agonist ivuxolimab. The receptors here all came from an adult with an advanced solid tumor such as melanoma, head and neck, liver or kidney cancer.

Note on this clone: Other DNA variants within this sample encode the same CDR3. V and J are TRBV6-5 and TRBJ1-4; possibly TRBD1 for D (5 bases). This CDR3 contains 13 residues. V gave up 0 bases and J gave up 10 bases, with 9 bases separating them. Germline V gene sequence: CDR1 MNHEY, CDR2 SVGAGI. As DNA, the CDR3 is TGTGCCAGCAGTTACTCGTCTGGGGGAAAACTGTTTTTT. It encodes CASSYSSGGKLFF.

This clone was seen a handful of times. The CDR3 nucleotides read TGTGCCAGCAGCCAGCCTACCCAGGGCAATTACAGGTCCGAAGAGACCCAGTACTTC. Translating gives CASSQPTQGNYRSEETQYF. The chain recombines TRBV28 with TRBJ2-5, with D possibly being TRBD1 (5 bases). Germline V lookup: CDR1 MDHEN, CDR2 SYDVKM. The ends were cut back, 6 bases at V and 3 bases at J, with 29 bases in the middle. The CDR3 covers 19 residues. Variable domain in full (rest from reference TRBV28 and TRBJ2-5): DVKVTQSSRYLVKRTGEKVFLECVQDMDHENMFWYRQDPGLGLRLIYFSYDVKMKEKGDIPEGYSVSREKKERFSLILESASTNQTSMYLCASSQPTQGNYRSEETQYFGPGTRLLVL.

This clone was seen just once. CDR3 nucleotide sequence: TGTGCCAGCAACAAAGCCGGGACTAACTACAATGAGCAGTTCTTC. Its protein product is CASNKAGTNYNEQFF. The gene calls are TRBV7-9 and TRBJ2-1, with 7 bases lining up with TRBD2. The germline CDR1 and CDR2 sequences are SEHNR and FQNEAQ (reference sequence). The CDR3 length is 15 residues. J was trimmed by 3 bases and V by 7 bases; bases with no gene match: 9. Full variable domain (outside the CDR3, taken from reference TRBV7-9 and TRBJ2-1): DTGVSQNPRHKITKRGQNVTFRCDPISEHNRLYWYRQTLGQGPEFLTYFQNEAQLEKSRLLSDRFSAERPKGSFSTLEIQRTEQGDSAMYLCASNKAGTNYNEQFFGPGTRLTVL.

This chain joins TRBV2 and TRBJ2-5; tentative D call: TRBD1 (5 bases). The germline gives CDR1 SNHLY, CDR2 FYNNEI. Trimming removed 3 bases at V and 4 bases at J, with 9 bases between. The CDR3 contains 13 residues. The CDR3 is CASSDRDRETQYF. The CDR3 coding sequence is TGTGCCAGCAGTGACAGGGATCGAGAGACCCAGTACTTC.

This chain connects TRBV4-1 to TRBJ2-1; D is unclear. CDR1 is MGHRA, CDR2 YSYEKL, per germline. With 0 bases removed from V and 8 bases from J, the gap between germline ends came to 8 bases. This CDR3 comprises 13 residues. CDR3 protein: CASSQEVNHEQFF. The CDR3 bases are TGCGCCAGCAGCCAAGAAGTCAACCATGAGCAGTTCTTC.

The chain has TRBV27 and TRBJ1-3; no definite D call. CDR1 is MNHEY, CDR2 SMNVEV, per germline (reference sequence). The CDR3 has 15 amino acids. Trimming took 2 bases from V and 2 from J, leaving 10 bases between them. Here the CDR3 DNA reads TGTGCCAGCAGTTTACTCGGTGAGGCTGGAAACACCATATATTTT. Translation gives CASSLLGEAGNTIYF.

The rearrangement joins TRBV6-6 to TRBJ2-2; TRBD2 aligns across 9 bases. Germline values: CDR1 MNHNY, CDR2 SVGAGI (reference sequence). The V gene end was trimmed by 6 bases and the J gene end by 1 base; junction bases not matched to a gene: 3. The length of the CDR3 is 15 residues. The CDR3, as DNA: TGTGCCAGCAGCCGACTAGCGGAGAACACCGGGGAGCTGTTTTTT. It yields the protein CASSRLAENTGELFF.

The rearrangement joins TRBV12-5 to TRBJ2-5; TRBD1 matches 8 bases. From germline, CDR1 is LGHNT and CDR2 FRNRAP. The CDR3 totals 14 residues. V was clipped by 2 bases and J by 3 bases; unmatched bases: 2. As DNA, the CDR3 is TGTGCTAGTGGTTTGACGACAGGGGAAGAGACCCAGTACTTC. Residues: CASGLTTGEETQYF.

J is TRBJ2-3 and V is TRBV28; weak D call: TRBD2 (5 bases). Germline lookup yields CDR1 MDHEN and CDR2 SYDVKM. The V end lost 6 bases, the J end lost 8 bases, and 12 bases lay between the germline ends. This CDR3 is built from 12 residues. The CDR3 loop is CASRLNSGTQYF. The CDR3, as DNA: TGTGCCAGCAGGTTAAACAGCGGTACGCAGTATTTT.

The rearrangement joins TRBV11-3 to TRBJ2-7, with D tentatively TRBD2 (7 bases). The V gene's germline CDR1 is SGHNT and CDR2 YENEEA. The CDR3 runs 13 residues. The V end was cut by 8 bases, the J end by 5 bases, with 16 bases between. CDR3: CASRYTGGDEQYF. CDR3 DNA: TGTGCCAGCCGGTACACGGGGGGCGACGAGCAGTACTTC. Together with reference TRBV11-3 and TRBJ2-7, the CDR3 gives the full variable domain: EAGVVQSPRYKIIEKKQPVAFWCNPISGHNTLYWYLQNLGQGPELLIRYENEEAVDDSQLPKDRFSAERLKGVDSTLKIQPAELGDSAVYLCASRYTGGDEQYFGPGTRLTVT.

The chain recombines TRBV30 with TRBJ2-2; no firm D call. V was trimmed by 8 bases and J by 5 bases, leaving 12 bases between them. CDR1 and CDR2 from the germline V gene are GTSNPN and SVGIG (reference sequence). The CDR3 is made up of 12 amino acids. Here the CDR3 reads CARRRLTGELFF. The CDR3 region has the DNA TGTGCCCGCAGAAGGCTGACCGGGGAGCTGTTTTTT.

This clone was observed once. This chain's CDR3 is CAWSRATYKEPQHF. In nucleotides, the CDR3 is TGTGCCTGGAGTCGGGCCACCTATAAGGAGCCCCAGCATTTT. This chain connects TRBV30 to TRBJ1-5; no firm D call. Germline V lookup: CDR1 GTSNPN, CDR2 SVGIG (reference sequence). Trimming stripped 2 bases from V and 8 bases from J, with 16 bases between. The CDR3 runs to 14 residues.

J is TRBJ2-3 and V is TRBV29-1; D is perhaps TRBD2 (6 bases). The CDR3 extends over 13 amino acids. The germline CDR1 and CDR2 sequences are SQVTM and ANQGSEA. V was clipped by 5 bases and J by 0 bases, with 9 bases between them. CDR3: CSVTGTSTDTQYF. The CDR3 nucleotides read TGCAGCGTTACCGGGACTAGCACAGATACGCAGTATTTT.

This clone was counted between two and nine times. The genes are TRBV29-1 and TRBJ2-1; tentative D call: TRBD2 (5 bases). CDR3 length equals 12 residues. Looked up from germline, CDR1 is SQVTM and CDR2 is ANQGSEA. The V and J ends lost 1 base and 7 bases respectively, with 8 bases between them. CDR3 DNA: TGCAGCGTTGAAGTGGAGGTGAATGAGCAGTTCTTC. It translates to CSVEVEVNEQFF.

The V call is TRBV6-5, the J call TRBJ2-7; D unclear. V was clipped by 4 bases and J by 4 bases, with 5 bases between them. This CDR3 contains 11 residues. Germline V gives CDR1 MNHEY, CDR2 SVGAGI. The CDR3 nucleotides read TGTGCCAGCAGTTTCAGATACGAGCAGTACTTC. Residues: CASSFRYEQYF.

The V and J genes are TRBV28 and TRBJ2-1; a possible D gene is TRBD2 (5 bases). CDR1 is MDHEN, CDR2 SYDVKM, per germline. This CDR3 has 15 amino acids. The V end lost 2 bases, the J end lost 4 bases, and 12 bases lay between the germline ends. The CDR3 DNA sequence: TGTGCCAGCAGTTTACCCGGACTCGATTACAATGAGCAGTTCTTC. It encodes CASSLPGLDYNEQFF.

The chain joins TRBV25-1 to TRBJ2-5, with D hard to call. Between the trimmed V and J ends, which lost 7 bases and 5 bases, there was a span of 8 bases. Germline V gene sequence: CDR1 MGHDK, CDR2 SYGVNS. This CDR3 spans 11 amino acids. The CDR3 coding sequence is TGTGCCAGCACCGGTTGGGAGACCCAGTACTTC. Translated, it gives CASTGWETQYF.

This clone occurred once. V is TRBV11-1 and J is TRBJ2-7, with TRBD1 identical over 12 bases. V was clipped by 5 bases and J by 6 bases; unmatched bases: 5. This CDR3 has 14 amino acids. Looked up from germline, CDR1 is SGHAT and CDR2 is FQDESV (reference sequence). CDR3 sequence (DNA): TGTGCCAGCAGCAAGGGACAGGGGGCGGTCGAGCAGTACTTC. Protein product: CASSKGQGAVEQYF.

The rearrangement links TRBV10-2 to TRBJ2-3, with D maybe TRBD2 (6 bases). CDR1 and CDR2 from the germline V gene are WSHSY and SAAADI. V was shortened by 1 base and J by 5 bases, with 10 bases between the two germline ends. The CDR3 totals 14 residues. The CDR3 sequence: CASSELSSVDTQYF. As DNA, the CDR3 is TGCGCCAGCAGTGAGTTGTCTAGCGTAGATACGCAGTATTTT.

The chain recombines TRBV9 with TRBJ2-7; D may be TRBD1 or TRBD2 (5 bases each). V dropped 4 bases and J dropped 2 bases, with 19 bases sitting between them. CDR1 and CDR2 from the germline V gene are SGDLS and YYNGEE. The CDR3 spans 16 residues. The CDR3 sequence: CASSPPHRDDPYEQYF. The CDR3, as DNA: TGTGCCAGCAGCCCCCCCCACCGGGACGATCCCTACGAGCAGTACTTC.